This is a list of T cell receptor beta chains from one sample in a study of molecular identifiers for immune sequencing clone quantification. TCRdb reprocessed the PCR reads with MiXCR, giving one entry per CDR3 protein. This repertoire shows about 640,000 distinct CDR3 sequences, 20% found once; its top ten account for under 0.95%. The specimen was naive CD8+ T cells from blood, with Jurkat cell RNA spiked in. Receptors were obtained from a human donor in good health. Some libraries in this study had Jurkat cell RNA spiked in. The CDR3 runs from the conserved cysteine through the conserved F or W. The D gene is left open where the match is weak. Some rows have no size entry. The others give once, few or many, or a class for an expanded clone.

TGTGCCAGCAGCCCCGGGGAAGGAGCAATAGAGCAGTACTTC | CASSPGEGAIEQYF | many | TRBV5-8 | - | TRBJ2-7
TGCGCCAGCAGCCAGAGTTGGGGGAAGGGCTACCAGGGTTGGGAGCAGTACTTC | CASSQSWGKGYQGWEQYF | few | TRBV4-3 | - | TRBJ2-7
TGTGCCAGCAGTTACTCAGTCGGGGGCCAACCTGAAGCTTTCTTT | CASSYSVGGQPEAFF | few | TRBV27 | - | TRBJ1-1
TGTGCCAGCAGCCCCCGACAGTTCCAAGAGACCCAGTACTTC | CASSPRQFQETQYF | many | TRBV9 | - | TRBJ2-5
TGTGCCAGCAAATCGAGGGGGCATGAAAAACTGTTTTTT | CASKSRGHEKLFF | many | TRBV27 | TRBD1 | TRBJ1-4
TGCGCCAGCAGGCAGACACTGAATATTGGACACCCCTGCGCAGATACGCAGTATTTT | CASRQTLNIGHPCADTQYF | many | TRBV23-1 | - | TRBJ2-3
TGTGCCAGCAGTTTGAACCTGTTGACAGAAAACTACGAGCAGTACTTC | CASSLNLLTENYEQYF | - | TRBV28 | - | TRBJ2-7
TGTGCCAGCAGCCATGAAAGACACAATAGCAATCAGCCCCAGCATTTT | CASSHERHNSNQPQHF | many | TRBV5-7 | - | TRBJ1-5
TGTGCCACCAGCAGAGATGGAGGGCCAGATACGCAGTATTTT | CATSRDGGPDTQYF | many | TRBV15 | - | TRBJ2-3
TGCGCCAGCAGCCCGCAGCCGGGAGCTAGCTACAATGAGCAGTTCTTC | CASSPQPGASYNEQFF | many | TRBV4-1 | - | TRBJ2-1
TGCAGCGTCCTAAGGTCCTACAATGAGCAGTTCTTC | CSVLRSYNEQFF | many | TRBV29-1 | - | TRBJ2-1
TGCGCCAGCAGCCAAGATTGGGGCACAATTGAAGCTTTCTTT | CASSQDWGTIEAFF | few | TRBV4-3 | - | TRBJ1-1
TGTGCCAGCAGCCCAGTTAGGATTGTCAATGAGCAGTTCTTC | CASSPVRIVNEQFF | - | TRBV11-2 | - | TRBJ2-1
TGCGCCAGCAGCTCGACTCCAATAGATACGCAGTATTTT | CASSSTPIDTQYF | many | TRBV10-2 | - | TRBJ2-3
TGTGCCAGTAGTATTCGGGGGCAGAACACTGAAGCTTTCTTT | CASSIRGQNTEAFF | few | TRBV19 | - | TRBJ1-1
TGTGCCAGCAGCCAAGGAAGTAGGGGAGTTGGGTACAATGAGCAGTTCTTC | CASSQGSRGVGYNEQFF | few | TRBV14 | - | TRBJ2-1
TGTGCCAGCAGTGAATGGGACAGCCTCGCGGACACCGGGGAGCTGTTTTTT | CASSEWDSLADTGELFF | few | TRBV25-1 | TRBD1 | TRBJ2-2
TGCGCCAGCAGCCAAGATCCTGGGAGCTCCTACGAGCAGTACTTC | CASSQDPGSSYEQYF | many | TRBV4-1 | - | TRBJ2-7
TGTGCCAGTTTTGAGACAGAAAATTACGAGCAGTACTTC | CASFETENYEQYF | few | TRBV19 | - | TRBJ2-7
TGTGCCAGCAGCCAAGCCCAGTGGGAGGCCTACGAGCAGTACTTC | CASSQAQWEAYEQYF | - | TRBV11-2 | - | TRBJ2-7
TGTGCCAGCAGCTTAGTGGTGGGGGCGGACACCGGGGAGCTGTTTTTT | CASSLVVGADTGELFF | - | TRBV7-6 | - | TRBJ2-2
TGTGCCAGCAGCGATACTAGCGGGAGTGATACGCAGTATTTT | CASSDTSGSDTQYF | many | TRBV7-9 | TRBD2 | TRBJ2-3
TGTGCCAGCCGCCTAGTAGTGATCGGGGTAAATGAAAAACTGTTTTTT | CASRLVVIGVNEKLFF | many | TRBV12-3/TRBV12-4 | - | TRBJ1-4
TGTGCCTGGACCACCGGGACAGACTATGGCTACACCTTC | CAWTTGTDYGYTF | - | TRBV30 | TRBD1 | TRBJ1-2
TGTGCCAGCGGCTTAGAAGAGGGATCTTCCTATTTTTACAATGAGCAGTTCTTC | CASGLEEGSSYFYNEQFF | - | TRBV11-2 | - | TRBJ2-1
TGTGCCAGCAGCCAGAATAATTCACCCCTCCACTTT | CASSQNNSPLHF | many | TRBV7-9 | - | TRBJ1-6
TGTGCCAGCAGCCGACAACTAGCGGAAGAGACCCAGTACTTC | CASSRQLAEETQYF | - | TRBV4-2 | TRBD2 | TRBJ2-5
TGTGCCAGCACCCACTCTGGGGTGCGGTTCTTC | CASTHSGVRFF | few | TRBV28 | - | TRBJ2-1
TGTGCCAGCAGCTTAAGGGACTCCTGGAGGATGGATAATTCACCCCTCCACTTT | CASSLRDSWRMDNSPLHF | many | TRBV5-5 | - | TRBJ1-6
TGCAGTGCTAGAGACCGGGACAGGGGCGAACTGTACACCCGGGAGCTGTTTTTT | CSARDRDRGELYTRELFF | - | TRBV20-1 | TRBD1 | TRBJ2-2
TGTGCCAGCAGCGTAGGAGGTTCCGGACCTAATGAAAAACTGTTTTTT | CASSVGGSGPNEKLFF | many | TRBV9 | - | TRBJ1-4